This T cell receptor beta chain was sequenced during a study of OX40 agonist ivuxolimab in advanced cancers. Across the whole study: The eligibility criteria allowed prior anti-PD-1, anti-PD-L1 or anti-CTLA-4 therapy, and around 38% had some. Whole-study results and caveats: Partly responding patients at 0.1-3.0 mg/kg showed some of the smallest clonal expansion. Clonal expansion was seen in CD4+ and CD8+ blood T cells by week 6 at 0.1 to 3.0 mg/kg.

CDR1 is MDHEN, CDR2 SYDVKM, per germline. The CDR3 spans 16 residues. The V and J ends lost 5 bases and 1 base respectively, with 15 bases between them. Patients with a history of autoimmune disease or on systemic immunosuppression were excluded. Concerning this clone: Its specificity is not known.

The table came from immunoSEQ multiplex PCR; TCRdb's copy has only in-frame clones and leaves some out. This table has roughly 30,000 clones, 85% to 95% appearing once. The TCR comes from an adult with an advanced solid tumor such as melanoma, head and neck, liver or kidney cancer. The chain joins TRBV28 to TRBJ1-3; no reliable D call. Sequences were derived from CD4+ or CD8+ T cells sorted from blood, sampled in a trial of the OX40 agonist ivuxolimab. The CDR3 sequence is CASSPADGVSGNTIYF. The CDR3, as DNA: TGTGCCAGCAGTCCGGCCGACGGAGTATCTGGAAACACCATATATTTT.